The rows below give T cell receptor beta chains drawn from one sample of a study of cytomegalovirus exposure and HLA in healthy donors. Libraries were prepared by immunoSEQ multiplex PCR; TCRdb keeps only in-frame clonotypes and omits some of them. The data contain about 160,000 clones, around 85% of them singletons. The sample taken for sequencing was PBMCs. The receptor source for this set is a man aged 40-55 years in good health and CMV-seronegative. Both conserved end residues are part of each CDR3. A D gene is named only where the DNA matches it firmly. The size entry is marked missing in some rows and otherwise reads once, few, many or a size class.

.	TRBV13	once	TRBJ2-2	14	CASSLEGYTGELFF	TGTGCCAGCAGCTTGGAGGGGTACACCGGGGAGCTGTTTTTT
.	TRBV6-5	few	TRBJ1-2	14	CASTDRRGGDGYTF	TGTGCCAGCACCGACCGGAGGGGAGGTGATGGCTACACCTTC
.	TRBV6-1	few	TRBJ1-5	17	CASSEFAGLGRGQPQHF	TGTGCCAGCAGTGAATTTGCCGGACTCGGGCGGGGTCAGCCCCAGCATTTT
.	TRBV7-9	.	TRBJ2-1	15	CASSLAQGPLGEQFF	TGTGCCAGCAGCTTAGCACAGGGTCCCCTCGGGGAGCAGTTCTTC
TRBD2	TRBV7-9	.	TRBJ2-3	16	CASSLASGGGAGTQYF	TGTGCCAGCAGCTTGGCTAGCGGGGGGGGAGCTGGTACGCAGTATTTT
TRBD1	TRBV6-9	.	TRBJ2-3	13	CASTTGGTDTQYF	TGTGCCAGCACCACAGGGGGCACAGATACGCAGTATTTT
.	TRBV18	.	TRBJ2-2	15	CASSPRPRNTGELFF	TGTGCCAGCTCACCACGGCCCAGGAACACCGGGGAGCTGTTTTTT
.	TRBV7-8	.	TRBJ2-1	13	CASSLGLANEQFF	TGTGCCAGCAGCTTAGGGCTAGCCAATGAGCAGTTCTTC
TRBD1	TRBV10-3	.	TRBJ1-3	15	CATEGQGTSGNTIYF	TGTGCCACCGAAGGACAGGGAACCTCTGGAAACACCATATATTTT
.	TRBV7-2	once	TRBJ2-3	15	CASTPHQTSTDTQYF	TGTGCCAGCACCCCACACCAGACTAGCACAGATACGCAGTATTTT
.	TRBV7-9	.	TRBJ2-2	16	CASSLVGRANTGELFF	TGTGCCAGCAGCTTAGTCGGCAGGGCGAACACCGGGGAGCTGTTTTTT
.	TRBV28	.	TRBJ1-5	14	CASSFGLSYQPQHF	TGTGCCAGCAGTTTTGGGCTCAGCTACCAGCCCCAGCATTTT
.	TRBV6-5	.	TRBJ2-2	15	CASSYALAHTGELFF	TGTGCCAGCAGTTACGCCCTAGCGCACACCGGGGAGCTGTTTTTT
.	TRBV7-6	.	TRBJ2-6	18	CASSLVGNQVAGANVLTF	TGTGCCAGCAGCTTAGTCGGGAACCAGGTTGCTGGGGCCAACGTCCTGACTTTC
.	TRBV7-2	once	TRBJ1-5	16	CASSLYGSSSNQPQHF	TGTGCCAGCAGCTTATACGGGTCCTCTTCAAATCAGCCCCAGCATTTT
.	TRBV28	.	TRBJ2-7	12	CASSPTVFGQYF	TGTGCCAGCAGTCCGACAGTTTTCGGCCAGTACTTC
.	TRBV6-1	few	TRBJ2-7	14	CASSDRDRLNEQYF	TGTGCCAGCAGTGATCGAGACAGGCTCAACGAGCAGTACTTC
.	TRBV27	.	TRBJ1-1	16	CASSQRGGQSSTEAFF	TGTGCCAGCAGTCAACGTGGAGGACAGTCCTCCACTGAAGCTTTCTTT
.	TRBV4-1	.	TRBJ2-7	14	CASSQDGQTYEQYF	TGCGCCAGCAGCCAAGATGGACAGACCTACGAGCAGTACTTC
.	TRBV10-3	.	TRBJ1-2	12	CATRGSRYGYTF	TGTGCCACCAGGGGCAGCCGCTATGGCTACACCTTC
.	TRBV15	few	TRBJ1-3	13	CATTSPLGNTIYF	TGTGCCACCACCAGCCCCCTTGGAAACACCATATATTTT
TRBD1	TRBV28	.	TRBJ2-1	16	CASSGPLKTGGVEQFF	TGTGCCAGCAGTGGCCCCCTCAAGACAGGGGGCGTTGAGCAGTTCTTC
TRBD2	TRBV25-1	few	TRBJ2-1	16	CASSGPGLAGGDEQFF	TGTGCCAGCAGTGGGCCGGGACTAGCGGGGGGAGATGAGCAGTTCTTC
TRBD1	TRBV5-4	.	TRBJ2-1	15	CASSNRDRGINEQFF	TGTGCCAGCAGCAACCGGGACAGGGGGATCAATGAGCAGTTCTTC
.	TRBV5-6	once	TRBJ2-3	16	CASSLGPPPGTDTQYF	TGTGCCAGCAGCTTGGGTCCCCCCCCTGGCACAGATACGCAGTATTTT
TRBD1	TRBV27	.	TRBJ1-5	15	CASSLTGFSNQPQHF	TGTGCCAGCAGCTTGACAGGGTTTAGCAATCAGCCCCAGCATTTT
TRBD1	TRBV19	.	TRBJ1-5	16	CASSTFGTGGNQPQHF	TGTGCCAGTAGTACCTTCGGGACAGGGGGCAATCAGCCCCAGCATTTT
TRBD1	TRBV4-1	.	TRBJ2-7	15	CASSLGQGFSYEQYF	TGCGCCAGCAGCCTAGGACAGGGGTTCTCCTACGAGCAGTACTTC
TRBD2	TRBV5-1	.	TRBJ2-3	19	CASSPGLAGDGDTLDTQYF	TGCGCCAGCAGCCCGGGACTAGCGGGGGACGGAGACACACTCGATACGCAGTATTTT
TRBD2	TRBV5-1	few	TRBJ2-1	14	CASSLAETSGEQFF	TGCGCCAGCAGCTTGGCCGAGACTAGCGGTGAGCAGTTCTTC
.	TRBV9	.	TRBJ2-5	17	CASSTSARTVRQETQYF	TGTGCCAGCAGCACATCGGCACGGACAGTGCGACAAGAGACCCAGTACTTC